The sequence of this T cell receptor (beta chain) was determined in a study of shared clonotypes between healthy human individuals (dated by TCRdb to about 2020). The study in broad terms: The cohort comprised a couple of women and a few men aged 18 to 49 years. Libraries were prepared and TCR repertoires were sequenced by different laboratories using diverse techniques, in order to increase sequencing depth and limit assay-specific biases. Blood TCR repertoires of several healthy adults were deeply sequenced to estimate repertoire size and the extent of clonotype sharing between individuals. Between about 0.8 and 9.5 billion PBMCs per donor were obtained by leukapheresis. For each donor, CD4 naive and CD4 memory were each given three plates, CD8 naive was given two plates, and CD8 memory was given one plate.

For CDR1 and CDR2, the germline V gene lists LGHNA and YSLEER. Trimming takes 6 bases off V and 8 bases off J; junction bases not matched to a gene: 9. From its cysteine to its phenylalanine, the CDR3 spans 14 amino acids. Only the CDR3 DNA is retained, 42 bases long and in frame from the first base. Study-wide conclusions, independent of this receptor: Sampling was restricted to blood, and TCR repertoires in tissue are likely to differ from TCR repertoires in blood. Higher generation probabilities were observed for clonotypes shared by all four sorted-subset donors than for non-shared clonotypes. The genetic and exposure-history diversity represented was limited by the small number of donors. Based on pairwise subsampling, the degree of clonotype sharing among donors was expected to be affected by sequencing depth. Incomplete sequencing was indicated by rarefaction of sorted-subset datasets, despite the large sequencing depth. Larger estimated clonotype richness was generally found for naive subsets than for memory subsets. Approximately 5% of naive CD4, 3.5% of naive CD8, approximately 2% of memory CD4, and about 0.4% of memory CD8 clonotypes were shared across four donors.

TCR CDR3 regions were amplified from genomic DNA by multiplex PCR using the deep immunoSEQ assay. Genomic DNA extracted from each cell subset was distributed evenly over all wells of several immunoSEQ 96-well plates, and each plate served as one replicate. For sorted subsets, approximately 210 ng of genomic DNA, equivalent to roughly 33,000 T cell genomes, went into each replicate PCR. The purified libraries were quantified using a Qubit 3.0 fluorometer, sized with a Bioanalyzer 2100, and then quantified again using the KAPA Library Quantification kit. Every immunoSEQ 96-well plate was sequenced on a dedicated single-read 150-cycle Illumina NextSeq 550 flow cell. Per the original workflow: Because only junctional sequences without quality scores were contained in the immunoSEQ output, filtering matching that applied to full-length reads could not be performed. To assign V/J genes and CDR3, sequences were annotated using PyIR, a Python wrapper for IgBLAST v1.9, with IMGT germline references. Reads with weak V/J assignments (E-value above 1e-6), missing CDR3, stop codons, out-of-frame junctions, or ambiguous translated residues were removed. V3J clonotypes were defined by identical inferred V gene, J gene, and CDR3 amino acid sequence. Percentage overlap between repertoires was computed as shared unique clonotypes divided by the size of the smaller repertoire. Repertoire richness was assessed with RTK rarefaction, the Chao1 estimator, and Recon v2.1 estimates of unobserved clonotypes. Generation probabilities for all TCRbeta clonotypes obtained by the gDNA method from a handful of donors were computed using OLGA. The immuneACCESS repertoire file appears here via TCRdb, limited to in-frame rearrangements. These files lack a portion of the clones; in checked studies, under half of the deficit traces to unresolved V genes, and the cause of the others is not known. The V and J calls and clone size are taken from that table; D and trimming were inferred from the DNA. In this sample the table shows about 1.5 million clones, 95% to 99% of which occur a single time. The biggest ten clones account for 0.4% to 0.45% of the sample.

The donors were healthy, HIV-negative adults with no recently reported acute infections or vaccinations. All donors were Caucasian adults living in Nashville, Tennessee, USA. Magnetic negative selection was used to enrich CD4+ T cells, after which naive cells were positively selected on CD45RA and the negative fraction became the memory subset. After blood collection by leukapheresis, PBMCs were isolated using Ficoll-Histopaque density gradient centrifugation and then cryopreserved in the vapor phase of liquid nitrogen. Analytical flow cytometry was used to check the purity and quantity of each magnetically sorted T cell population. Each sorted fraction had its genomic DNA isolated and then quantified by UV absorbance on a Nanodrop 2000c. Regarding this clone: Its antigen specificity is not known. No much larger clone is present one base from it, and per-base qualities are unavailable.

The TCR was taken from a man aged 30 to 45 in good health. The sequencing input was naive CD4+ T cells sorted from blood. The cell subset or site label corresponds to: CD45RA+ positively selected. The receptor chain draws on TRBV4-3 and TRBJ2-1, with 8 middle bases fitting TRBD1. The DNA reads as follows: TGCGCCAGCAGGAGGACAGGGTGGGTCGATGAGCAGTTCTTC. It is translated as CASRRTGWVDEQFF.